These 19 T cell receptor beta chains share one sample of origin, sequenced in a study of Ad26.COV2.S vaccination and SARS-CoV-2 variants. Here immunoSEQ multiplex PCR was the method, and the copy in TCRdb shows in-frame clones only, minus some. Here the sample spans around 270,000 clones, approximately 88% being singletons. Treatment here: about 20 received Ad26.COV2.S at low or high dose, single or two shots; about 5 received placebo; per-sample allocation not given. Samples came from day 63 after the first vaccine or placebo injection. Sequences were derived from peripheral blood, sampled in a trial of Ad26.COV2.S vaccine versus placebo. The source is a person between 18 and 59 years old who received the Ad26.COV2.S COVID-19 vaccine or a placebo.

V usage is TRBV3-1 (or the pseudogene TRBV3-2) and J usage is TRBJ2-5, with unresolved D. The CDR3 sequence is 13 residues long. Germline values: CDR1 LGHDT, CDR2 YNNKEL (reference sequence). Between the trimmed V and J ends, which lost 4 bases and 4 bases, there was a span of 10 bases. CDR3 sequence reads: CASSRWDLETQYF. In DNA form, the CDR3 reads TGTGCCAGCAGCCGGTGGGATCTAGAGACCCAGTACTTC.

V and J are TRBV6-1 and TRBJ1-5, with D unclear. The V and J ends lost 1 base and 7 bases respectively, with 20 bases between them. Germline V lookup: CDR1 MNHNS, CDR2 SASEGT. The CDR3 totals 17 residues. Written as DNA, the CDR3 is TGTGCCAGCAGTGAAGAGAGTTTTAGGTGGGGTTTACAGCCCCAGCATTTT. Translated: CASSEESFRWGLQPQHF.

The genes are TRBV5-1 and TRBJ1-2; the D gene is possibly TRBD1 (5 bases). Trimming pared 0 bases from V and 8 bases from J, leaving 11 bases between. CDR1 and CDR2 (germline): SGHRS, YFSETQ. The CDR3 is 13 amino acids. CDR3 amino acids: CASSLEGSAGYTF. The CDR3 DNA reads as TGCGCCAGCAGCTTGGAGGGGTCGGCCGGCTACACCTTC.

The rearrangement uses TRBV15 and TRBJ2-1; 7 bases align to TRBD2. The CDR3 length is 14 residues. Unmatched junction bases numbered 6, after V lost 0 bases and J lost 10 bases. CDR1 and CDR2 from the germline V gene are LNHNV and YYDKDF (reference sequence). As DNA, the CDR3 is TGTGCCACCAGCAGAGATTGGGAGGGGAAGGAGCAGTTCTTC. Translating gives CATSRDWEGKEQFF.

This clone was recorded a few times. The chain employs TRBV11-2 and TRBJ2-7, with a tentative D call TRBD2 (6 bases). This CDR3 has 17 amino acids. Trimming took off 4 bases at V and 2 bases at J, with 21 bases between the two ends. Germline-derived CDR1 and CDR2 are SGHAT and FQNNGV. CDR3 protein: CASSSFEGKRRAYEQYF. In nucleotides, the CDR3 is TGTGCCAGCAGCTCCTTCGAGGGTAAAAGGAGGGCCTACGAGCAGTACTTC. The whole variable domain, remainder taken from reference TRBV11-2 and TRBJ2-7, is EAGVAQSPRYKIIEKRQSVAFWCNPISGHATLYWYQQILGQGPKLLIQFQNNGVVDDSQLPKDRFSAERLKGVDSTLKIQPAKLEDSAVYLCASSSFEGKRRAYEQYFGPGTRLTVT.

The chain couples TRBV24-1 to TRBJ2-1, with D maybe TRBD2 (6 bases). V was shortened by 1 base and J by 5 bases, with 14 bases between the two germline ends. The germline V gene has CDR1 KGHDR and CDR2 SFDVKD. This CDR3 spans 16 amino acids. The CDR3 DNA follows: TGTGCCACCAGTGATTTCGGGGGATTCGGGAACAATGAGCAGTTCTTC. Encoded protein: CATSDFGGFGNNEQFF.

This clone was counted a single time. This chain connects TRBV4-3 to TRBJ2-3; D gene unclear. The CDR3 has 14 amino acids. The V and J ends lost 1 base and 2 bases respectively, with 7 bases between them. Per germline, CDR1 LGHNA and CDR2 YSLEER. The DNA for the CDR3 is TGCGCCAGCAGCCAAGGCGGTGACACAGATACGCAGTATTTT. The encoded protein is CASSQGGDTDTQYF.

This clone was seen once. The genes are TRBV2 and TRBJ1-3; the D is unclear. V was pared by 7 bases and J by 0 bases, with 10 bases between. In germline, CDR1 is SNHLY, CDR2 FYNNEI. The CDR3 contains 14 residues. CDR3 residues: CASMGTSSGNTIYF. The CDR3 DNA reads TGTGCCAGCATGGGCACAAGCTCTGGAAACACCATATATTTT. Full variable domain (remainder filled in from reference TRBV2 and TRBJ1-3): EPEVTQTPSHQVTQMGQEVILRCVPISNHLYFYWYRQILGQKVEFLVSFYNNEISEKSEIFDDQFSVERPDGSNFTLKIRSTKLEDSAMYFCASMGTSSGNTIYFGEGSWLTVV.

V gene TRBV5-1 combines with J gene TRBJ1-3; 8 bases are a match to TRBD1. V lost 3 bases and J lost 1; bases outside the gene matches: 6. The V gene's germline CDR1 is SGHRS and CDR2 YFSETQ. The CDR3 loop spans 16 amino acids. The CDR3 coding sequence is TGCGCCAGCAGCTGGGAAGGACAGGGATCTGGAAACACCATATATTTT. It translates to CASSWEGQGSGNTIYF.

The chain is built from TRBV9 and TRBJ1-2, with 11 bases fitting TRBD1. Per the germline V gene, CDR1 is SGDLS and CDR2 is YYNGEE. The length of the CDR3 is 14 residues. Trimming removed 4 bases from V and 7 bases from J; junction bases left unmatched: 6. CDR3 amino acids: CASSMGQGEGGYTF. CDR3 in DNA: TGTGCCAGCAGCATGGGACAGGGGGAAGGTGGCTACACCTTC.

The chain carries TRBV7-3 and TRBJ2-1; D is perhaps TRBD1 (6 bases). The CDR3 covers 13 residues. With 3 bases removed from V and 7 bases from J, the gap between germline ends came to 10 bases. CDR1 is SGHTA, CDR2 FQGTGA, per germline. Here the CDR3 reads CASSFTRGNEQFF. Written as DNA, the CDR3 is TGTGCCAGCAGCTTTACCAGGGGAAATGAGCAGTTCTTC.

V usage is TRBV19 and J usage is TRBJ2-7; 9 bases are shared with TRBD1. CDR3 length: 15 amino acids. Trimming cost V 7 bases and J 3 bases; bases outside gene matches: 10. The germline gives CDR1 LNHDA, CDR2 SQIVND (reference sequence). CDR3 amino acids: CASTKTGTGLYEQYF. For the CDR3, the DNA is TGTGCCAGTACCAAAACCGGGACAGGGCTCTACGAGCAGTACTTC.

The chain employs TRBV7-9 and TRBJ1-5; perhaps TRBD1 as D (6 bases). The CDR3 contains 16 residues. V lost 5 bases and J lost 2, with 16 bases in between. Germline lookup yields CDR1 SEHNR and CDR2 FQNEAQ (reference sequence). In nucleotides, the CDR3 is TGTGCCAGCAGCAAAGCAGGGGAATGGGGCAATCAGCCCCAGCATTTT. This codes for CASSKAGEWGNQPQHF.

This chain links TRBV4-3 with TRBJ1-4, with D possibly TRBD1 on 6 matching bases. The V gene's germline CDR1 is LGHNA and CDR2 YSLEER. There are 15 residues in the CDR3. The germline V and J ends were trimmed by 0 bases and 8 bases, with 13 bases remaining between them. This chain's CDR3 is CASSQDRGTTEKLFF. The DNA for the CDR3 is TGCGCCAGCAGCCAAGATCGGGGGACAACGGAAAAACTGTTTTTT.

The chain combines TRBV10-3 with TRBJ2-7; tentatively, D is TRBD1 (5 bases). Germline V CDR1 and CDR2: ENHRY, SYGVKD. This CDR3 region has 14 residues. The germline V and J ends were trimmed by 4 bases and 2 bases, with 12 bases remaining between them. The CDR3 bases are TGTGCCATCAGTGCCCCTGACAGTACCTACGAGCAGTACTTC. Its protein product is CAISAPDSTYEQYF.

This rearrangement joins TRBV21-1 to TRBJ1-5; whether TRBD1, the table's D call, matches the DNA was not checked. TRBV21-1 is a pseudogene. The CDR3 runs 13 residues. In nucleotides, the CDR3 is TGTGCTAGCCTCACGACAGGGGATCAGCCCCAGCATTTT. Translated: CASLTTGDQPQHF.

The chain joins TRBV6-5 to TRBJ1-3, with 7 bases that match TRBD1. The germline V gene has CDR1 MNHEY and CDR2 SVGAGI. V was clipped by 9 bases and J by 15 bases; unmatched bases: 8. The CDR3 runs to 10 residues. CDR3 in DNA: TGTGCCAGACCCCCCGGGACAGAATATTTT. Residues: CARPPGTEYF.

CDR3 region: CASSPVRLAPNEQFF. CDR3 DNA sequence: TGTGCCAGCAGCCCCGTCCGACTAGCCCCCAATGAGCAGTTCTTC. The genes are TRBV7-2 and TRBJ2-1; 7 bases are a match to TRBD2. The trim removed 5 bases at V and 6 bases at J, leaving 10 bases unmatched. The CDR3 has 15 residues. The V gene's germline CDR1 is SGHTA and CDR2 FQGNSA. Looking up the rest from reference TRBV7-2 and TRBJ2-1 gives the full variable domain: GAGVSQSPSNKVTEKGKDVELRCDPISGHTALYWYRQSLGQGLEFLIYFQGNSAPDKSGLPSDRFSAERTGGSVSTLTIQRTQQEDSAVYLCASSPVRLAPNEQFFGPGTRLTVL.

The chain recombines TRBV19 with TRBJ2-3, with 9 bases fitting TRBD1. Unmatched junction bases numbered 8, after V lost 8 bases and J lost 5 bases. Germline values: CDR1 LNHDA, CDR2 SQIVND (reference sequence). The CDR3 is 14 residues long. CDR3 sequence: CASAQGALQDTQYF. The CDR3 nucleotides read TGTGCCAGTGCACAGGGGGCGCTCCAAGATACGCAGTATTTT.